This is a list of T cell receptor beta chains from one sample in a study of memory CD4+ T cells and cytomegalovirus serostatus. Using immunoSEQ multiplex PCR, the repertoire was profiled, and TCRdb retains in-frame clones only, with some absent. The table has about 50,000 clones, around 80% seen once. The sequencing sample was made of memory CD4+ T cells from blood. The receptors come from an adult in good health and CMV-seronegative. The CDR3 runs from the conserved cysteine through the conserved F or W. The order of the fields is clone size, D gene, V gene, J gene, CDR3 DNA, CDR3 protein. A D gene is named only where the DNA matches it firmly. Where a row states a size, it is once, few, many or the class of an expanded clone; other rows omit it.

.,.,TRBV5-6,TRBJ1-1,TGTGCCAGCATCGGGCTGACGGGCACTGAAGCTTTCTTT,CASIGLTGTEAFF
.,.,TRBV5-1,TRBJ1-1,TGCGCCAGCAGCTTGGGACAGTCGTTCACTGAAGCTTTCTTT,CASSLGQSFTEAFF
.,TRBD1,TRBV29-1,TRBJ1-2,TGCAGCGTTGAAGATAACGGACAGGGTTATGGCTACACCTTC,CSVEDNGQGYGYTF
.,.,TRBV28,TRBJ1-2,TGTGCCAGCAGCACTACCCGCCGGGGAACTAACTATGGCTACACCTTC,CASSTTRRGTNYGYTF
.,TRBD1,TRBV5-4,TRBJ2-2,TGTGCCAGCAGCTTGGTGGCAGGGGGCTCGTACACCGGGGAGCTGTTTTTT,CASSLVAGGSYTGELFF
.,.,TRBV27,TRBJ2-1,TGTGCCAGCAGTAGCCAAGGTTACAATGAGCAGTTCTTC,CASSSQGYNEQFF
.,.,TRBV5-4,TRBJ1-2,TGTGCCAGCAGCCGCTGGTTGGGGGGAGTCGGTGGCTACACCTTC,CASSRWLGGVGGYTF
.,TRBD2,TRBV5-1,TRBJ2-7,TGCGCCAGCAACCCGGGACTAACCCTCTACGAGCAGTACTTC,CASNPGLTLYEQYF
.,TRBD1,TRBV23-1,TRBJ1-5,TGCGCCAGCAGCCCCAGGCCCGGACAGGGCCTGCGACAGTCGGTCCCCAATCAGCCCCAGCATTTT,CASSPRPGQGLRQSVPNQPQHF
few,.,TRBV2,TRBJ1-4,TGTGCCAGCAGTGAAACAGGCAACGGGAGTGAAAAACTGTTTTTT,CASSETGNGSEKLFF
few,.,TRBV4-1,TRBJ2-7,TGCGCCAGCAGCCAAGCTCACCTGGGGGGCGCATCCGAGCAGTACTTC,CASSQAHLGGASEQYF
.,.,TRBV6-1,TRBJ2-3,TGTGCCAGCAGTCCTCGGGGCGGGCGCACAGATACGCAGTATTTT,CASSPRGGRTDTQYF
.,.,TRBV7-9,TRBJ2-1,TGTGCCAGCAGCTTAATGGGGGTTTTGGGCTCCTACAATGAGCAGTTCTTC,CASSLMGVLGSYNEQFF
.,.,TRBV30,TRBJ1-4,TGTGCCTGGAGTGCTCAGGAATCGATCGAAAAACTGTTTTTT,CAWSAQESIEKLFF
.,TRBD2,TRBV20-1,TRBJ2-7,TGCAGTGCTCCTAGCGGGGGAGAGCAGTACTTC,CSAPSGGEQYF
.,.,TRBV14,TRBJ2-7,TGTGCCAGCAGCCAACGGCCAGGTTGGTACGAGCAGTACTTC,CASSQRPGWYEQYF
.,.,TRBV25-1,TRBJ1-2,TGTGCCAGCAGTGAATATTTTACCGTAGGCAGTACTTATGGCTACACCTTC,CASSEYFTVGSTYGYTF
.,.,TRBV5-1,TRBJ1-2,TGCGCCAGCAGCTCGGGGGAGGAGTCCTATGGCTACACCTTC,CASSSGEESYGYTF
.,TRBD1,TRBV2,TRBJ1-1,TGTGCCAGCAACAACAGGGGGGGCACTGAAGCTTTCTTT,CASNNRGGTEAFF
.,.,TRBV6-6,TRBJ1-1,TGTGCCAGCAGACCCCCGGGACAAGTGGGCACTGAAGCTTTCTTT,CASRPPGQVGTEAFF
few,.,TRBV27,TRBJ1-5,TGTGCCAGCAGTGCCTCGACACATCAGCCCCAGCATTTT,CASSASTHQPQHF
.,.,TRBV27,TRBJ2-7,TGTGCCAGCAGAAAAACAGGGATCGCCGAGCAGTACTTC,CASRKTGIAEQYF
.,TRBD1,TRBV28,TRBJ1-5,TGTGCCAGCAGTATACGGACAGGGCATCAGCCCCAGCATTTT,CASSIRTGHQPQHF
.,.,TRBV18,TRBJ1-5,TGTGCCAGCTCACCACAGGCAGGGGCCGCGCCCCAGCATTTT,CASSPQAGAAPQHF